These 19 T cell receptor beta chains were sequenced from one sample in a study of CD8 T cells in ankylosing spondylitis. Whole-study results and caveats: It appeared that ankylosing spondylitis blood was characterized by a TCR beta motif of fewer than ten highly homologous variants.

These receptors' targets are unknown. TCRdb fed the 5' RACE reads into MiXCR, producing one record per CDR3 protein. This table has roughly 440,000 distinct CDR3 sequences, 15% to 20% appearing once. What was sequenced was blood, either unsorted or a sorted T cell fraction (not recorded which). The receptors stem from a male donor with ankylosing spondylitis.

This clonotype occurred a few times. V gene TRBV4-1 combines with J gene TRBJ1-6; 9 bases agree with TRBD1. The CDR3 runs to 16 residues. The germline CDR1 and CDR2 sequences are MGHRA and YSYEKL. Losses at the gene ends were 3 bases for V and 7 bases for J; bases not matched to a gene: 7. CDR3: CASSHLGQGTNSPLHF. In DNA form, the CDR3 reads TGCGCCAGCAGCCACCTGGGACAGGGTACCAATTCACCCCTCCACTTT.

This clonotype has just a few counts. The V gene is TRBV6-5, the J gene TRBJ2-3, with 8 bases that match TRBD1. The CDR3 has 16 amino acids. The germline CDR1 and CDR2 sequences are MNHEY and SVGAGI. Trimming at V came to 4 bases and at J to 5 bases, leaving 11 bases not matched to a gene. CDR3 nucleotide sequence: TGTGCCAGCAGTTTAAGCGGCAACAGGGGGATAGATACGCAGTATTTT. This translates into CASSLSGNRGIDTQYF.

The V and J genes are TRBV30 and TRBJ2-1, with 8 nucleotides matching TRBD2. Looked up from germline, CDR1 is GTSNPN and CDR2 is SVGIG (reference sequence). The CDR3 length is 15 residues. The V segment lost 0 bases and the J segment 6 bases; nucleotides outside the gene matches: 7. CDR3 region: CAWSVRAGAGNEQFF. CDR3 nucleotides: TGTGCCTGGAGTGTACGAGCGGGAGCGGGCAATGAGCAGTTCTTC.

The V gene is TRBV20-1, the J gene TRBJ1-5; 7 bases fit TRBD1. In germline, CDR1 is DFQATT, CDR2 SNEGSKA (reference sequence). The CDR3 contains 17 residues. Unmatched junction bases numbered 8, after V lost 0 bases and J lost 0 bases. CDR3 sequence: CSARDPPGQPSNQPQHF. CDR3 nucleotides: TGCAGTGCTAGAGACCCACCGGGACAGCCTAGCAATCAGCCCCAGCATTTT.

The V call is TRBV25-1, the J call TRBJ1-1; 8 bases match TRBD1. The CDR3 has 13 residues. From germline, CDR1 is MGHDK and CDR2 SYGVNS. Trimming cost V 4 bases and J 10 bases; bases outside gene matches: 8. The CDR3 DNA is TGTGCCAGCAGTGCCTACAGGGGGGTCGGAGCTTTCTTT. Translating it yields CASSAYRGVGAFF.

The table lists this clonotype with a few counts. This rearrangement joins TRBV20-1 to TRBJ2-3; 13 bases match TRBD2. The length of the CDR3 is 14 residues. The germline V gene has CDR1 DFQATT and CDR2 SNEGSKA (reference sequence). V lost 2 bases and J lost 7; bases outside the gene matches: 3. CDR3 bases: TGCAGTGCTAGAACTAGCGGGGGGGCGTATACGCAGTATTTT. Its protein is CSARTSGGAYTQYF.

This clonotype has only a few counts. This chain joins TRBV19 and TRBJ2-1, with TRBD1 matching 8 bases. Germline lookup yields CDR1 LNHDA and CDR2 SQIVND (reference sequence). The CDR3 runs 15 residues. V gave up 4 bases and J gave up 2 bases; unmatched junction bases: 4. The CDR3 sequence is CASSTRTGPYNEQFF. CDR3 bases: TGTGCCAGTAGTACCCGGACAGGGCCCTACAATGAGCAGTTCTTC.

In nucleotides, the CDR3 is TGCAGTGCTAGAGTGGGTAGCGGGGGCCTCAGGGGAAATGAGCAGTTCTTC. It specifies CSARVGSGGLRGNEQFF. The chain couples TRBV20-1 to TRBJ2-1; 9 bases line up with TRBD2. The CDR3 is 17 amino acids. Germline V gene lookup returns CDR1 DFQATT and CDR2 SNEGSKA (reference sequence). Trimming removed 1 base from V and 7 bases from J; junction bases left unmatched: 14.

This clonotype has more than one count but fewer than ten. This sequence joins TRBV5-1 and TRBJ1-6; 7 nucleotides agree with TRBD1. Germline CDR1 SGHRS, CDR2 YFSETQ. With V trimmed by 3 bases and J by 6 bases, 12 bases remained unmatched. This CDR3 has 17 residues. CDR3 loop: CASSSTSRAGGNSPLHF. CDR3 DNA sequence: TGCGCCAGCAGCTCAACCTCAAGGGCAGGGGGTAATTCACCCCTCCACTTT.

This clonotype was seen ten or more times. The CDR3 region is CASSLAGSTSEAFF. The CDR3 DNA reads as TGCGCCAGCAGCTTGGCAGGGTCCACCTCTGAAGCTTTCTTT. The V call is TRBV5-1, the J call TRBJ1-1, with D maybe TRBD1 (5 bases). Per the germline V gene, CDR1 is SGHRS and CDR2 is YFSETQ. The CDR3 loop spans 14 amino acids. V gave up 0 bases and J gave up 6 bases, with 12 bases separating them.

In DNA form, the CDR3 reads TGTGCCAGTATCAGACGAGATGAAGCTTTCTTT. The encoded protein is CASIRRDEAFF. V gene TRBV19 combines with J gene TRBJ1-1; D ambiguous. The CDR3 has 11 residues. CDR1 and CDR2 (germline): LNHDA, SQIVND (reference sequence). Between the trimmed V and J ends, which lost 7 bases and 7 bases, there was a span of 10 bases.

About this clonotype itself: This may be a read error: a much more frequent sequence differs by one nucleotide. The rearrangement joins TRBV7-2 to TRBJ1-4; D ambiguous. V lost 5 bases and J 4 bases, leaving 8 bases between the germline ends. The CDR3 covers 13 residues. Looked up from germline, CDR1 is SGHTA and CDR2 is FQGNSA. The CDR3, as DNA: TGTGCCAGCAGCCCCGACAATAATGAAAAACTGTTTTTT. This codes for CASSPDNNEKLFF.

There are a few counts of this clonotype. This chain joins TRBV5-1 and TRBJ2-1; D may correspond to TRBD1 or TRBD2 (6 bases each). V was cut by 2 bases and J by 5 bases, with 14 bases left in between. CDR3 size: 15 residues. CDR1 and CDR2 from the germline V gene are SGHRS and YFSETQ. CDR3 nucleotide sequence: TGCGCCAGCAGCTTTCCCCGGGGGCAGAACAATGAGCAGTTCTTC. This translates into CASSFPRGQNNEQFF. The complete variable domain, with remaining parts taken from reference TRBV5-1 and TRBJ2-1, reads KAGVTQTPRYLIKTRGQQVTLSCSPISGHRSVSWYQQTPGQGLQFLFEYFSETQRNKGNFPGRFSGRQFSNSRSEMNVSTLELGDSALYLCASSFPRGQNNEQFFGPGTRLTVL.

The chain employs TRBV12-3 or TRBV12-4 and TRBJ2-1, with D tentatively TRBD1 or TRBD2 (6 bases each). The CDR3 contains 15 residues. V lost 2 bases and J lost 4, with 12 bases in between. The CDR3 bases are TGTGCCAGCAGTTTAAGGGGGGAGGTATACAATGAGCAGTTCTTC. Protein sequence: CASSLRGEVYNEQFF.

This clonotype turned up a few times. V and J are TRBV11-2 and TRBJ1-2; TRBD1 matches 9 bases. Germline assignment: CDR1 SGHAT and CDR2 FQNNGV. The CDR3 contains 19 residues. Unmatched junction bases numbered 16, after V lost 5 bases and J lost 0 bases. This chain's CDR3 is CASSQHRDRVGLSNYGYTF. The CDR3 coding sequence is TGTGCCAGCAGCCAGCACAGGGACAGGGTGGGCCTATCTAACTATGGCTACACCTTC.

This clonotype was found a few times. This rearrangement joins TRBV10-3 to TRBJ2-1; 9 bases map to TRBD2. In germline, CDR1 is ENHRY, CDR2 SYGVKD. The CDR3 sequence is 13 residues long. The CDR3 DNA sequence: TGTGCATTTGGGCTAGCGGGAACCAATGAGCAGTTCTTC. This encodes CAFGLAGTNEQFF.

The genes are TRBV12-3 or TRBV12-4 and TRBJ2-1, with TRBD1 matching 11 bases. This CDR3 comprises 16 residues. Trimming at V came to 7 bases and at J to 8 bases, leaving 13 bases not matched to a gene. The CDR3 DNA reads as TGTGCCAGCACCCCGGAGGCGGGACAGGGGGAATATGAGCAGTTCTTC. As protein: CASTPEAGQGEYEQFF.

This clonotype was counted a few times. The rearrangement links TRBV5-1 to TRBJ1-1; no firm D call. Looked up from germline, CDR1 is SGHRS and CDR2 is YFSETQ. The CDR3 is 14 amino acids. The germline V and J ends were trimmed by 4 bases and 2 bases, with 12 bases remaining between them. The CDR3 coding sequence is TGCGCCAGCAGCAGTGGAACACCTAACACTGAAGCTTTCTTT. As protein: CASSSGTPNTEAFF. Based on the CDR3 plus reference TRBV5-1 and TRBJ1-1, the full variable domain is KAGVTQTPRYLIKTRGQQVTLSCSPISGHRSVSWYQQTPGQGLQFLFEYFSETQRNKGNFPGRFSGRQFSNSRSEMNVSTLELGDSALYLCASSSGTPNTEAFFGQGTRLTVV.

This clonotype was detected only a few times. This chain links TRBV12-3 or TRBV12-4 with TRBJ1-2, with D uncertain. V was pared by 1 base and J by 7 bases, with 10 bases between. CDR3 length: 13 residues. CDR3 DNA sequence: TGTGCCAGCAGTTTAGGCCAGCGAGGTGGCTACACCTTC. Encoded protein: CASSLGQRGGYTF.